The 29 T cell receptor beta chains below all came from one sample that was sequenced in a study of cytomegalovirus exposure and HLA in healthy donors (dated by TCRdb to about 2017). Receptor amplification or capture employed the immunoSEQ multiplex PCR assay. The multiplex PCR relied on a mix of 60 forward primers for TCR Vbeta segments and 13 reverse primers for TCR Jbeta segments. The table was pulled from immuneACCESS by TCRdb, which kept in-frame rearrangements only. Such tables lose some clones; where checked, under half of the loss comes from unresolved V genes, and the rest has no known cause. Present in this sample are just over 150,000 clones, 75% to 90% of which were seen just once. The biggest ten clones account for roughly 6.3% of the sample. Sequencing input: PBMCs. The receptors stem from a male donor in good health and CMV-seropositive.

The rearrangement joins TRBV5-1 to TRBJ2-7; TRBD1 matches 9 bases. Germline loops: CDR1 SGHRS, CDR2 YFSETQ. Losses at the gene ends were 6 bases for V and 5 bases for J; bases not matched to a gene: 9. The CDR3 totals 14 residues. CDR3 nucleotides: TGCGCCAGCACTAGAGGGACAGGGAAGAACGAGCAGTACTTC. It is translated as CASTRGTGKNEQYF.

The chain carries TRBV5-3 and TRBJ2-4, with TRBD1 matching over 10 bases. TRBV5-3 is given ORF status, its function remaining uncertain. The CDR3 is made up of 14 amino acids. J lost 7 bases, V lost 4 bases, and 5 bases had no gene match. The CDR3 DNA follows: TGTGCCAGAAGCCACGACAGGGGGCTTAACATTCAGTACTTC. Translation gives CARSHDRGLNIQYF.

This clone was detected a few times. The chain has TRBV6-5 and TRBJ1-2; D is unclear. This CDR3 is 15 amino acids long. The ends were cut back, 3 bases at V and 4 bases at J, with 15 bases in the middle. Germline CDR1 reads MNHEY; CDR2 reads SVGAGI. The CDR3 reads CASSYLPVKIYGYTF. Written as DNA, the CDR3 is TGTGCCAGCAGTTATCTGCCGGTAAAGATCTATGGCTACACCTTC.

CDR3 in amino acids: CASTSGLRNYGYTF. In DNA form, the CDR3 reads TGTGCCAGCACCTCCGGACTTCGAAACTATGGCTACACCTTC. The gene calls are TRBV7-2 and TRBJ1-2; D not resolved. The V end was cut by 7 bases, the J end by 2 bases, with 14 bases between. This CDR3 comprises 14 residues. Germline V gene data show CDR1 as SGHTA and CDR2 as FQGNSA. The entire variable domain, with the rest obtained from reference TRBV7-2 and TRBJ1-2, is as follows: GAGVSQSPSNKVTEKGKDVELRCDPISGHTALYWYRQSLGQGLEFLIYFQGNSAPDKSGLPSDRFSAERTGGSVSTLTIQRTQQEDSAVYLCASTSGLRNYGYTFGSGTRLTVV.

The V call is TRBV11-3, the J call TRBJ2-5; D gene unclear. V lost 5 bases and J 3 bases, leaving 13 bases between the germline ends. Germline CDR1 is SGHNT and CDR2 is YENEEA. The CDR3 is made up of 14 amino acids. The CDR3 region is CASSPPDTEETQYF. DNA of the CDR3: TGTGCCAGCAGCCCCCCTGACACCGAAGAGACCCAGTACTTC.

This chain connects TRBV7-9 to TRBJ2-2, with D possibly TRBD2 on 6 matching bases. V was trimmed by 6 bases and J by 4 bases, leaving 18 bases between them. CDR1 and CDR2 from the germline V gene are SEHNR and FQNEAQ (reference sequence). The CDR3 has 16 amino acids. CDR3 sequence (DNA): TGTGCCAGCAGGGAAGGAGCCGGGACTTTCACCGGGGAGCTGTTTTTT. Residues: CASREGAGTFTGELFF.

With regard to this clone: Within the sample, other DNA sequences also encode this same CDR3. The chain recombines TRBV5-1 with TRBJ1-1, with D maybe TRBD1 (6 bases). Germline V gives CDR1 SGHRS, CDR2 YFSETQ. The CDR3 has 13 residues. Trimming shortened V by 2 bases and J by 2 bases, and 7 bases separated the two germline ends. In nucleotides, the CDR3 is TGCGCCAGCAGCTTCAGGGGAAACACTGAAGCTTTCTTT. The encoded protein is CASSFRGNTEAFF.

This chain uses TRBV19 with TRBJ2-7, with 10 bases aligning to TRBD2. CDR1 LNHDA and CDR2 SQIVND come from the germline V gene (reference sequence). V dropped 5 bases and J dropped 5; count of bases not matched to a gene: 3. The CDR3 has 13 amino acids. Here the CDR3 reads CASSRSGRDEQYF. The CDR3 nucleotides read TGTGCCAGTAGTCGGAGCGGGAGGGACGAGCAGTACTTC.

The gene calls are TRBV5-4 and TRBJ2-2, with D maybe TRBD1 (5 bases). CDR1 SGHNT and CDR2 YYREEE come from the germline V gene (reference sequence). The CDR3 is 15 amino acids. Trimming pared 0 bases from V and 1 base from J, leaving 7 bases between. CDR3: CASSLADRNTGELFF. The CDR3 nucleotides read TGTGCCAGCAGCTTGGCCGACAGGAACACCGGGGAGCTGTTTTTT.

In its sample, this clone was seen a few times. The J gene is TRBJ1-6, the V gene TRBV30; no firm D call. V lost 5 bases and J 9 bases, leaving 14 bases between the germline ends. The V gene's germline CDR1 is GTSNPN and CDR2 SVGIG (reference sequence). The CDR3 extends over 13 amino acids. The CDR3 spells CAWEGTPGSPLHF. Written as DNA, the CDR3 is TGTGCCTGGGAAGGCACTCCGGGTTCACCCCTCCACTTT.

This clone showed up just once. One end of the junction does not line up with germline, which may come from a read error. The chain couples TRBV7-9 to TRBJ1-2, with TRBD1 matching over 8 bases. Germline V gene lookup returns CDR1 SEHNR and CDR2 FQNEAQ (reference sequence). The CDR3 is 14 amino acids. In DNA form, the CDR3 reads TGTTCCAGCAGCACTTCGGACAGGGAGAATGGCTACACCTTC. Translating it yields CSSSTSDRENGYTF.

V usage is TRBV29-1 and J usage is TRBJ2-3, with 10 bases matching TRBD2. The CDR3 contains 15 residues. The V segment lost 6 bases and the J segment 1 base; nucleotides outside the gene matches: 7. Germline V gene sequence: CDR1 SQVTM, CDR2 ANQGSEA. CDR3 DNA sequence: TGCAGCGTCCATCGGACTAGCGGACGCACAGATACGCAGTATTTT. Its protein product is CSVHRTSGRTDTQYF.

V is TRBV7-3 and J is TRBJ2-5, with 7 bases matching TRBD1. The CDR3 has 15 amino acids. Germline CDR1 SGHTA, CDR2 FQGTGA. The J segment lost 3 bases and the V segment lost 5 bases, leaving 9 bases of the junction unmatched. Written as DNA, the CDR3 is TGTGCCAGCAGCGCCCTGACAGGGTGGGAAGAGACCCAGTACTTC. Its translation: CASSALTGWEETQYF.

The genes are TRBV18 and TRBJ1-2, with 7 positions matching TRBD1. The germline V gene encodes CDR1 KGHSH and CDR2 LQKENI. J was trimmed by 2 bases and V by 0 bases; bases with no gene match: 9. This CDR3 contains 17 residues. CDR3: CASSPPGTALLNYGYTF. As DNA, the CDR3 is TGTGCCAGCTCACCACCCGGGACAGCGCTTCTAAACTATGGCTACACCTTC.

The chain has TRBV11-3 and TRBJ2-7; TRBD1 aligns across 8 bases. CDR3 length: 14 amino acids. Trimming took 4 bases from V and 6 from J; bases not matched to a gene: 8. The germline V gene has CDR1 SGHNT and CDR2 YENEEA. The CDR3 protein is CASSSRTGFGEQYF. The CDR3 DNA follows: TGTGCCAGCAGCTCCCGGACAGGGTTCGGCGAGCAGTACTTC.

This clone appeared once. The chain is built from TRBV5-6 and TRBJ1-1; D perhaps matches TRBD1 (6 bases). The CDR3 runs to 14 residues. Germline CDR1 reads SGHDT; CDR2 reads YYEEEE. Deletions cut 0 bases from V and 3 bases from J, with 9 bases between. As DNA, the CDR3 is TGTGCCAGCAGCTTGGCCAGGGGCCACACTGAAGCTTTCTTT. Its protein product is CASSLARGHTEAFF.

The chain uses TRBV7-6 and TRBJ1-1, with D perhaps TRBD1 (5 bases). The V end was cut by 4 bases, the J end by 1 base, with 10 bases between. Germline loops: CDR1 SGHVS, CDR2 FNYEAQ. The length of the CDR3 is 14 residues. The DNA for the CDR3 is TGTGCCAGCAGCTGGGGGGTCGGGAACACTGAAGCTTTCTTT. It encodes CASSWGVGNTEAFF.

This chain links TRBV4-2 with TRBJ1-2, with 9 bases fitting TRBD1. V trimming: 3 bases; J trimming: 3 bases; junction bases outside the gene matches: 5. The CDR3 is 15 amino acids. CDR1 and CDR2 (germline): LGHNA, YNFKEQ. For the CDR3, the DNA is TGTGCCAGCAGCCAGCCGACAGGGGGGGACTATGGCTACACCTTC. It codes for CASSQPTGGDYGYTF.

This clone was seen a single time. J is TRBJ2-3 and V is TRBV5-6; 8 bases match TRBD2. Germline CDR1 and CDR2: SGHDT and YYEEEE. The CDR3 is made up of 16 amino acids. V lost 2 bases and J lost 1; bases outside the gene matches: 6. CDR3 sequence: CASSFLTSGGTDTQYF. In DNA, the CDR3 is TGTGCCAGCAGCTTCCTTACTAGCGGAGGCACAGATACGCAGTATTTT.

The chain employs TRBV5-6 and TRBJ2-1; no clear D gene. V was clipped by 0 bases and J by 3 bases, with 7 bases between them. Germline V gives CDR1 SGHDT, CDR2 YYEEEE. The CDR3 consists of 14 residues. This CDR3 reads CASSLVQIYNEQFF. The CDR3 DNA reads TGTGCCAGCAGCTTGGTACAGATCTACAATGAGCAGTTCTTC.

The CDR3, as DNA: TGTGCCAGCAGTTTGTACGGACAGGGGGACAATCAGCCCCAGCATTTT. This encodes CASSLYGQGDNQPQHF. This chain links TRBV28 with TRBJ1-5, with 10 bases lining up with TRBD1. V dropped 3 bases and J dropped 3; count of bases not matched to a gene: 5. Looked up from germline, CDR1 is MDHEN and CDR2 is SYDVKM. The CDR3 sequence is 16 residues long.

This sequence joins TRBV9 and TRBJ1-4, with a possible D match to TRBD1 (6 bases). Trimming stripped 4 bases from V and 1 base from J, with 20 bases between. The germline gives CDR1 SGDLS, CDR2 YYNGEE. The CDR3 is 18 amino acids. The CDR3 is CASSPRGGAPGTNEKLFF. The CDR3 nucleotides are TGTGCCAGCAGCCCTCGAGGGGGGGCGCCTGGAACTAATGAAAAACTGTTTTTT.

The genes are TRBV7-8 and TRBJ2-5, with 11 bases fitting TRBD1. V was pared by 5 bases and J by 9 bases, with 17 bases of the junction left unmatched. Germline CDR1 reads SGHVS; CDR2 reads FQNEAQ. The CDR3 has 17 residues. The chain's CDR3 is CASSPGQGAPPMEAQYF. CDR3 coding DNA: TGTGCCAGCAGCCCCGGACAGGGGGCGCCCCCCATGGAGGCCCAGTACTTC.

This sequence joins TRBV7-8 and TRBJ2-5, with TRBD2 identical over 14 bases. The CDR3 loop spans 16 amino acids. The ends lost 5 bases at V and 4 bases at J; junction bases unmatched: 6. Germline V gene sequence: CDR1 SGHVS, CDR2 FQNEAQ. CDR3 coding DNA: TGTGCCAGCAGCATCCCGGGACTAGCGGGAGTAGAGACCCAGTACTTC. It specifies CASSIPGLAGVETQYF.

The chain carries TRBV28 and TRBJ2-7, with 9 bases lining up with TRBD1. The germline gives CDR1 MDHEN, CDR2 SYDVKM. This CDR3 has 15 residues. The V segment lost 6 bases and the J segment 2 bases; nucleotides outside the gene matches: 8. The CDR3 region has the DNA TGTGCCAGCAGCATGCCCGGGACAGGGACCTACGAGCAGTACTTC. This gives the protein CASSMPGTGTYEQYF.

The CDR3 spells CASSAGGPEAFF. The DNA for the CDR3 is TGTGCCAGCAGCGCCGGGGGACCTGAAGCTTTCTTT. The chain joins TRBV7-6 to TRBJ1-1; D is possibly TRBD1 (5 bases). Germline values: CDR1 SGHVS, CDR2 FNYEAQ. This CDR3 is built from 12 residues. V was pared by 5 bases and J by 6 bases, with 10 bases between.

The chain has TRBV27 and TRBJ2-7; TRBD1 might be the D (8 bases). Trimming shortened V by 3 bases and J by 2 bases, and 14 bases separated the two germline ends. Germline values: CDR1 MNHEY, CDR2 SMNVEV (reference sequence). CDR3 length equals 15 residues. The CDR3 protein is CASSFKQGGPYEQYF. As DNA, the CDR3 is TGTGCCAGCAGTTTTAAACAGGGGGGGCCCTACGAGCAGTACTTC.

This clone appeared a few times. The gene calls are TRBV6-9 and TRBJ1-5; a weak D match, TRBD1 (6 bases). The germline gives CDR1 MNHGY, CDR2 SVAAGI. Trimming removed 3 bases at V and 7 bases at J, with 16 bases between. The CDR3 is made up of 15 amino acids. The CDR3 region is CASSYPSTGRQPQHF. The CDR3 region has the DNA TGTGCCAGCAGTTACCCTTCGACAGGCCGGCAGCCCCAGCATTTT.

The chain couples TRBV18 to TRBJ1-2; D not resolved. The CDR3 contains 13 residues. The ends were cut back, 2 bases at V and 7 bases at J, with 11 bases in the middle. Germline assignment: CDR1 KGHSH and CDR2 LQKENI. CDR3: CASSPGGVAGYTF. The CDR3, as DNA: TGTGCCAGCTCACCAGGAGGAGTCGCTGGCTACACCTTC.